The text below deals with one T cell receptor (beta chain). The antigen remains unidentified. This sample was taken from a study of shared clonotypes between healthy human individuals. General observations from the study: What naive subsets generally showed was a larger estimated richness than memory subsets showed. A handful of donors had around 5.5% of their naive CD4 clonotypes in common.

The data were produced by immunoSEQ multiplex PCR, yet TCRdb's version contains in-frame clones alone and is incomplete. The profile shows over a million clones, approximately 80% of them singletons. The sequence derives from a man aged 18 to 30 in good health. Some clones in this sample may be carry-over from other donors' samples. The sample comprised memory CD4+ T cells from PBMCs. Subset denoted: CD45RA-negative fraction.

In nucleotides, the CDR3 is TGTGCCAGCATCTCCAAGGGGGGGTCTAGCTCCTACAATGAGCAGTTCTTC. It codes for CASISKGGSSSYNEQFF. The chain has TRBV5-4 and TRBJ2-1; D might be TRBD2 (7 bases). The CDR3 spans 17 residues. Trimming took off 6 bases at V and 0 bases at J, with 19 bases between the two ends. The germline V gene has CDR1 SGHNT and CDR2 YYREEE (reference sequence).